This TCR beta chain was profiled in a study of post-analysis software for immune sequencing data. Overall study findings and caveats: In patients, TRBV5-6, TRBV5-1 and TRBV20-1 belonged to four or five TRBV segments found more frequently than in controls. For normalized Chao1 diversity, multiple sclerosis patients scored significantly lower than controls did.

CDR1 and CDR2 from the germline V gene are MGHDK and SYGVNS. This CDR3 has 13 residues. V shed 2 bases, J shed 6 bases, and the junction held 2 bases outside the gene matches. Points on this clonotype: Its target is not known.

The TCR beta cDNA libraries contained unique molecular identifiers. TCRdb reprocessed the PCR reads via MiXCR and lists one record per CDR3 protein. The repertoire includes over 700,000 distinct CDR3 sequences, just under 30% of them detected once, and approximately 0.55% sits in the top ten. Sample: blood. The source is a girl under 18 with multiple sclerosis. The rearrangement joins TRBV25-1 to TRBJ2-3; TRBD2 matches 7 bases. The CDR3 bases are TGTGCCAGCAGTGAACCCGGGGGGGATACGCAGTATTTT. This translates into CASSEPGGDTQYF.